This T cell receptor beta chain is drawn from a study of shared clonotypes between healthy human individuals. The data were produced by immunoSEQ multiplex PCR, yet TCRdb's version contains in-frame clones alone and is incomplete. This sample carries roughly 2.2 million clones, 80% to 95% of them seen once, and the ten largest clones take around 0.35%. The germline V gene encodes CDR1 SQVTM and CDR2 ANQGSEA. V was pared by 7 bases and J by 0 bases, with 10 bases between. The CDR3 sequence is 13 residues long. The sample was naive CD4+ T cells from PBMCs. Subset in this sample: CD45RA+ positively selected. This receptor was obtained from a man between 18 and 35 years old in good health. Some clones in this sample may be carry-over from other donors' samples. This chain connects TRBV29-1 to TRBJ2-1, with a tentative D call TRBD1 (6 bases). Here the CDR3 DNA reads TGCAGCGAACAGGGTAGCTCCTACAATGAGCAGTTCTTC. Translation gives CSEQGSSYNEQFF.